A selection of T cell receptor beta chains follows, all from one sample in a study of cytomegalovirus exposure and HLA in healthy donors. Profiling relied on immunoSEQ multiplex PCR, and the TCRdb table lists in-frame clones only, not all of them. This table holds around 160,000 clones, around 80% found once. Sequencing was carried out using PBMCs. These receptors were obtained from a human donor in good health. Each CDR3 is given with its conserved first and last residue. The D gene is left open where the match is weak. Size is omitted from some rows. Given values are once, few, many or a class for expanded clones.

d_gene: TRBD2; len: 17; v_gene: TRBV4-2; abundance: NA; j_gene: TRBJ2-1; CDR3nt: TGTGCCAGCAGCCAAGTCGGACTAGCGGGGGAGGGGGGTGAGCAGTTCTTC; CDR3aa: CASSQVGLAGEGGEQFF
d_gene: NA; len: 15; v_gene: TRBV7-9; abundance: NA; j_gene: TRBJ1-5; CDR3nt: TGTGCCAGCGGCGAGGGTGGGGTGGGCAATCAGCCCCAGCATTTT; CDR3aa: CASGEGGVGNQPQHF
d_gene: TRBD1; len: 18; v_gene: TRBV13; abundance: NA; j_gene: TRBJ2-2; CDR3nt: TGTGCCAGCAGCTCCTCCCTAACAGGGGGCGCAATCACCGGGGAGCTGTTTTTT; CDR3aa: CASSSSLTGGAITGELFF
d_gene: NA; len: 14; v_gene: TRBV21-1; abundance: NA; j_gene: TRBJ1-1; CDR3nt: TGTGCCAGCAGCAACTGGACAGTGAACACTGAAGCTTTCTTT; CDR3aa: CASSNWTVNTEAFF
d_gene: TRBD1; len: 15; v_gene: TRBV6-1; abundance: NA; j_gene: TRBJ2-1; CDR3nt: TGTGCCAGCAGTTGGACAGGGGAGGGTTACAATGAGCAGTTCTTC; CDR3aa: CASSWTGEGYNEQFF
d_gene: NA; len: 14; v_gene: TRBV27; abundance: NA; j_gene: TRBJ1-1; CDR3nt: TGTGCCAGCAGTCCACAGGGCTTGAACACTGAAGCTTTCTTT; CDR3aa: CASSPQGLNTEAFF
d_gene: NA; len: 15; v_gene: TRBV7-9; abundance: NA; j_gene: TRBJ1-2; CDR3nt: TGTGCCAGCAGCTTAGATGGCATCAGAAACTATGGCTACACCTTC; CDR3aa: CASSLDGIRNYGYTF
d_gene: NA; len: 13; v_gene: TRBV2; abundance: NA; j_gene: TRBJ1-3; CDR3nt: TGTGCCACCACGGGGGACTCTGGAAACACCATATATTTT; CDR3aa: CATTGDSGNTIYF
d_gene: TRBD2; len: 14; v_gene: TRBV11-3; abundance: NA; j_gene: TRBJ2-1; CDR3nt: TGTGCCAGCAGCTCGGGACTAGCGTTCGATGAGCAGTTCTTC; CDR3aa: CASSSGLAFDEQFF
d_gene: TRBD1; len: 16; v_gene: TRBV27; abundance: NA; j_gene: TRBJ2-7; CDR3nt: TGTGCCAGCAGTTTATCGGGACAGGGACGCGCCTACGAGCAGTACTTC; CDR3aa: CASSLSGQGRAYEQYF
d_gene: TRBD1; len: 14; v_gene: TRBV5-4; abundance: once; j_gene: TRBJ2-5; CDR3nt: TGTGCCAGCAGCTCGGGACAGAGCCAAGAGACCCAGTACTTC; CDR3aa: CASSSGQSQETQYF
d_gene: TRBD1; len: 12; v_gene: TRBV29-1; abundance: NA; j_gene: TRBJ2-7; CDR3nt: TGCAGCGTCCGGACAGGGGATGGCGAGCAGTACTTC; CDR3aa: CSVRTGDGEQYF
d_gene: NA; len: 13; v_gene: TRBV12-5; abundance: NA; j_gene: TRBJ2-7; CDR3nt: TGTGCTAGTGGTTTGCCCGGTCGGAGCGAGCAGTACTTC; CDR3aa: CASGLPGRSEQYF
d_gene: NA; len: 14; v_gene: TRBV6-1; abundance: NA; j_gene: TRBJ1-5; CDR3nt: TGTGCCAGCAGTGTTAGGGACAACAATCAGCCCCAGCATTTT; CDR3aa: CASSVRDNNQPQHF
d_gene: TRBD2; len: 16; v_gene: TRBV19; abundance: once; j_gene: TRBJ2-7; CDR3nt: TGTGCCAGTAGTATAGCTGGACTAGCGGGGGCCCAAGGGCAGTACTTC; CDR3aa: CASSIAGLAGAQGQYF
d_gene: NA; len: 16; v_gene: TRBV10-2; abundance: NA; j_gene: TRBJ1-5; CDR3nt: TGCGCCAGCAGCTCCGCGGGGGGGGTAGGTAATCAGCCCCAGCATTTT; CDR3aa: CASSSAGGVGNQPQHF
d_gene: TRBD1; len: 16; v_gene: TRBV4-3; abundance: NA; j_gene: TRBJ1-2; CDR3nt: TGCGCCAGCAGCCAAGCCCGACAGGGATCTTACTATGGCTACACCTTC; CDR3aa: CASSQARQGSYYGYTF